This T cell receptor beta chain was documented in a study of T-cell memory formation after mild COVID-19. Study details: Most TCR clusters belonged to a single donor.

This clonotype was counted once. Trimming took 3 bases from V and 10 from J, leaving 16 bases between them. The germline CDR1 and CDR2 sequences are LNHDA and SQIVND (reference sequence). The CDR3 has 15 residues. TCR alpha and TCR beta cDNA libraries carrying sample barcodes and UMIs came from 5'RACE with constant-segment primers. TCRdb reprocessed the 5' RACE reads via MiXCR and lists one record per CDR3 protein. The sample yields tens of thousands of distinct CDR3 sequences, about 14% seen once. The TCR originated in a man aged 18-30 years who had mild COVID-19 (a few samples of this study predate the infection). Cell type and time point are not known. Sequenced material: PBMCs or a T cell subset sorted from them (not recorded which). This chain links TRBV19 with TRBJ1-6; TRBD1 is a possible D gene (5 bases). CDR3 DNA sequence: TGTGCCAGTAGTATGTCCCAGGGCGACACCTCACCCCTCCACTTT. It encodes CASSMSQGDTSPLHF.